Presented here are 17 T cell receptor beta chains from one specimen sequenced in a study of cytomegalovirus exposure and HLA in healthy donors. The PCR had 60 Vbeta and 13 Jbeta primers. Clones were read by immunoSEQ multiplex PCR, and TCRdb kept only the in-frame ones, dropping some. The sample lists about 270,000 clones, under 80% occurring once. Source material: PBMCs. These receptors were taken from a female donor in good health and CMV-seronegative.

The gene calls are TRBV28 and TRBJ1-5; D ambiguous. Trimming left V 2 bases short and J 7 bases short, with 12 bases between. This CDR3 comprises 14 residues. The germline CDR1 and CDR2 sequences are MDHEN and SYDVKM. The CDR3 region is CASSLIGPGQPQHF. For the CDR3, the DNA is TGTGCCAGCAGTTTAATCGGACCGGGGCAGCCCCAGCATTTT.

This clone has just one count. CDR3: CASSPSSGSTDTQYF. The CDR3 bases are TGTGCCAGCAGCCCCTCTAGCGGGAGTACAGATACGCAGTATTTT. The chain couples TRBV5-4 to TRBJ2-3; 10 bases are shared with TRBD2. V shed 4 bases, J shed 3 bases, and the junction held 5 bases outside the gene matches. Germline V gives CDR1 SGHNT, CDR2 YYREEE (reference sequence). The CDR3 spans 15 residues.

This clone was found a few times. The chain has TRBV28 and TRBJ2-1; D possibly corresponds to TRBD1 (5 bases). The CDR3 length is 13 residues. Germline V gene sequence: CDR1 MDHEN, CDR2 SYDVKM. The V gene lost 1 base and the J gene lost 12 bases, with 13 bases spanning the gap. The CDR3 loop is CASSLLATRGQFF. CDR3 DNA sequence: TGTGCCAGCAGTTTATTGGCAACAAGGGGGCAGTTCTTC.

The chain links TRBV2 to TRBJ2-7; D remains ambiguous. CDR1 SNHLY and CDR2 FYNNEI come from the germline V gene. V lost 7 bases, J lost 5 bases, and 12 bases lay in between. CDR3 length: 12 residues. CDR3 amino acids: CASTYRPNEQYF. The DNA of the CDR3 is TGTGCCAGCACCTACCGCCCGAACGAGCAGTACTTC.

The J gene is TRBJ2-7, the V gene TRBV5-1, with D possibly being TRBD2 (5 bases). V dropped 2 bases and J dropped 7 bases, with 16 bases sitting between them. CDR1 and CDR2 from the germline V gene are SGHRS and YFSETQ. CDR3 length equals 14 residues. CDR3: CASSFGVSPGEQYF. CDR3 coding DNA: TGCGCCAGCAGCTTCGGGGTCTCCCCCGGTGAGCAGTACTTC.

The genes are TRBV6-1 and TRBJ1-5; 7 bases line up with TRBD1. The CDR3 has 13 residues. Germline V gene sequence: CDR1 MNHNS, CDR2 SASEGT. After removal of 4 bases from V and 15 bases from J, the junction contained 12 bases not matched to a gene. CDR3: CASSVGQLVAGHF. The CDR3, as DNA: TGTGCCAGCAGTGTGGGACAGCTGGTGGCCGGGCATTTT.

This clone was found once. This chain connects TRBV2 to TRBJ2-7, with D maybe TRBD2 (6 bases). The germline V gene has CDR1 SNHLY and CDR2 FYNNEI. This CDR3 comprises 15 residues. The ends were cut back, 4 bases at V and 0 bases at J, with 13 bases in the middle. The CDR3 reads CASSGGTWSSYEQYF. In DNA form, the CDR3 reads TGTGCCAGCAGTGGCGGGACGTGGAGCTCCTACGAGCAGTACTTC.

This clone was detected only once. J is TRBJ1-2 and V is TRBV11-2; D unresolved. CDR3 length: 12 amino acids. Between the trimmed V and J ends, which lost 1 base and 5 bases, there was a span of 5 bases. Germline V CDR1 and CDR2: SGHAT, FQNNGV. The CDR3 protein is CASSLGPYGYTF. DNA for the CDR3: TGTGCCAGCAGCTTAGGGCCTTATGGCTACACCTTC.

Only a few counts were recorded for this clone. This chain links TRBV6-1 with TRBJ2-1, with no clear D. CDR1 and CDR2 (germline): MNHNS, SASEGT. The CDR3 is made up of 13 amino acids. V was cut by 6 bases and J by 4 bases, with 10 bases left in between. The CDR3 DNA is TGTGCCAGCAGCGTTAGCACTTACAATGAGCAGTTCTTC. Translated: CASSVSTYNEQFF.

The J gene is TRBJ1-6, the V gene TRBV6-6, with D perhaps matching TRBD1 (5 bases). Germline values: CDR1 MNHNY, CDR2 SVGAGI (reference sequence). Deletions cut 5 bases from V and 11 bases from J, with 10 bases between. This CDR3 has 12 amino acids. CDR3 protein: CASSPGEAPLHF. The CDR3 region has the DNA TGTGCCAGCAGTCCGGGGGAGGCACCCCTCCACTTT.

The chain links TRBV7-8 to TRBJ1-2; a possible D gene is TRBD1 (5 bases). The V end lost 3 bases, the J end lost 8 bases, and 7 bases lay between the germline ends. CDR1 and CDR2 (germline): SGHVS, FQNEAQ. The CDR3 is made up of 11 amino acids. In DNA form, the CDR3 reads TGTGCCAGCAGCTTCGACAGCGGCTACACCTTC. It codes for CASSFDSGYTF.

The genes are TRBV18 and TRBJ2-1; D perhaps matches TRBD1 (6 bases). V shed 6 bases and J shed 5 bases, with 17 bases lying between them. The CDR3 has 15 residues. Germline values: CDR1 KGHSH, CDR2 LQKENI. CDR3 sequence: CASSPNYHRDNEQFF. The CDR3 bases are TGTGCCAGCTCGCCCAACTACCACAGGGACAATGAGCAGTTCTTC.

The V and J genes are TRBV5-5 and TRBJ2-7, with 8 bases fitting TRBD1. CDR1 and CDR2 (germline): SGHKS, YYEKEE (reference sequence). V shed 4 bases, J shed 4 bases, and the junction held 10 bases outside the gene matches. CDR3 size: 15 residues. CDR3 in DNA: TGTGCCAGCAGCCCCGGACAGGGTGTCAGGTACGAGCAGTACTTC. Translating it yields CASSPGQGVRYEQYF.

This clone was detected only once. CDR3 protein: CASSLEVSAPIYGYTF. CDR3 coding DNA: TGTGCCAGCAGCTTAGAAGTTTCAGCGCCCATATATGGCTACACCTTC. The chain recombines TRBV7-9 with TRBJ1-2; D gene uncertain. Per germline, CDR1 SEHNR and CDR2 FQNEAQ (reference sequence). The V and J ends lost 1 base and 5 bases respectively, with 17 bases between them. The CDR3 consists of 16 residues.

This sequence joins TRBV25-1 and TRBJ1-1; no firm D call. Germline V gives CDR1 MGHDK, CDR2 SYGVNS. CDR3 length: 14 amino acids. Trimming removed 2 bases at V and 5 bases at J, with 12 bases between. The CDR3 is CASSEPMRGTEAFF. In nucleotides, the CDR3 is TGTGCCAGCAGTGAACCAATGAGAGGGACTGAAGCTTTCTTT.

Points on this clone: The junction shows a germline mismatch at one end, possibly a read error. V gene TRBV6-5 combines with J gene TRBJ1-1; TRBD1 is a possible D gene (5 bases). Germline V gives CDR1 MNHEY, CDR2 SVGAGI. CDR3 length equals 13 residues. The CDR3 region has the DNA TGTGCCAGCAGCCTTGGGGTGGGGACTGAGGCTTTCTTT. As protein: CASSLGVGTEAFF.

This clone appeared a few times. The genes are TRBV11-1 and TRBJ2-2; 10 positions agree with TRBD2. J lost 2 bases, V lost 5 bases, and 5 bases had no gene match. The CDR3 has 16 amino acids. CDR1 is SGHAT and CDR2 is FQDESV in the germline V gene (reference sequence). The CDR3 region is CASSPRTSGNTGELFF. For the CDR3, the DNA is TGTGCCAGCAGCCCTCGGACTAGCGGTAACACCGGGGAGCTGTTTTTT.